One sample yielded the 25 T cell receptor beta chains listed below, sequenced in a study of sequential checkpoint blockade in melanoma. The treatment: randomized to nivolumab then ipilimumab (arm A) or the reverse (arm B). Sequencing used immunoSEQ multiplex PCR; TCRdb keeps in-frame clones, though not all of them. Of 9,000 to 15,000 clones in the sample, about 79% were seen once. The sequencing used CD8+ T cells sorted from blood (inferred from file names), collected from a patient given nivolumab and ipilimumab in sequence. Source of these receptors: a human donor with melanoma.

The chain links TRBV4-3 to TRBJ1-4; D uncertain. V was trimmed by 0 bases and J by 8 bases, leaving 10 bases between them. The CDR3 totals 14 residues. Germline assignment: CDR1 LGHNA and CDR2 YSLEER. This chain's CDR3 is CASSQDGGYEKLFF. DNA for the CDR3: TGCGCCAGCAGCCAAGATGGAGGGTACGAAAAACTGTTTTTT.

This chain connects TRBV30 to TRBJ2-3; D perhaps matches TRBD2 (6 bases). Germline V gene lookup returns CDR1 GTSNPN and CDR2 SVGIG (reference sequence). Trimming left V 3 bases short and J 10 bases short, with 14 bases between. The CDR3 length is 12 residues. CDR3 region: CAWRFGREAQYF. The CDR3 DNA reads as TGTGCCTGGAGATTTGGAAGGGAGGCGCAGTATTTT.

This clone was recorded once. One junction end disagrees with the germline gene, perhaps due to a read error. J is TRBJ1-1 and V is TRBV19; D gene uncertain. The germline V gene has CDR1 LNHDA and CDR2 SQIVND (reference sequence). The CDR3 runs 12 residues. The CDR3 region is CASSMGRTEAFF. For the CDR3, the DNA is TGTGCCAGCAGTATGGGGAGAACTGAAGCTTTCTTT.

The rearrangement uses TRBV7-9 and TRBJ2-3; tentative D call: TRBD1 (5 bases). Germline V lookup: CDR1 SEHNR, CDR2 FQNEAQ (reference sequence). V was clipped by 5 bases and J by 5 bases, with 17 bases between them. The CDR3 is 15 residues long. CDR3 sequence: CASSRIDRDEDTQYF. The CDR3 DNA sequence: TGTGCCAGCAGCCGGATCGACAGAGATGAAGATACGCAGTATTTT.

The V call is TRBV2, the J call TRBJ2-5; TRBD1 is a possible D gene (8 bases). Trimming took off 10 bases at V and 4 bases at J, with 13 bases between the two ends. In germline, CDR1 is SNHLY, CDR2 FYNNEI. The CDR3 spans 12 residues. CDR3 DNA: TGTGCCAACAGGGGGAGGGGAGAGACCCAGTACTTC. It encodes CANRGRGETQYF.

The chain joins TRBV5-1 to TRBJ2-7; 7 bases align to TRBD1. This CDR3 has 15 residues. Trimming removed 0 bases from V and 4 bases from J; junction bases left unmatched: 7. The germline V gene has CDR1 SGHRS and CDR2 YFSETQ. The CDR3 region is CASSLARDSLYEQYF. CDR3 nucleotides: TGCGCCAGCAGCTTGGCCAGGGACAGCTTATACGAGCAGTACTTC.

This clone occurred once. The chain is built from TRBV6-5 and TRBJ2-1; TRBD2 matches 9 bases. Losses at the gene ends were 0 bases for V and 7 bases for J; bases not matched to a gene: 4. The CDR3 spans 15 residues. Germline-derived CDR1 and CDR2 are MNHEY and SVGAGI. The DNA for the CDR3 is TGTGCCAGCAGTTACTCTAGCGGGGGTTTAAATGAGCAGTTCTTC. Protein product: CASSYSSGGLNEQFF.

This chain connects TRBV4-3 to TRBJ1-2; D gene unclear. CDR1 LGHNA and CDR2 YSLEER come from the germline V gene. CDR3 length: 14 amino acids. Trimming took 0 bases from V and 4 from J, leaving 9 bases between them. The CDR3 loop reads CASSQDGSTYGYTF. The DNA for the CDR3 is TGCGCCAGCAGCCAAGACGGGAGCACCTATGGCTACACCTTC.

This sequence joins TRBV9 and TRBJ2-2; the D gene is possibly TRBD1 (5 bases). V was shortened by 1 base and J by 6 bases, with 13 bases between the two germline ends. Germline CDR1 reads SGDLS; CDR2 reads YYNGEE. The CDR3 extends over 15 amino acids. The CDR3 DNA follows: TGTGCCAGCAGCGTAAATCAGGGTGTCCCCGGGGAGCTGTTTTTT. Translating gives CASSVNQGVPGELFF.

V is TRBV7-9 and J is TRBJ2-7; weak D call: TRBD1 (6 bases). The length of the CDR3 is 15 residues. V was cut by 6 bases and J by 0 bases, with 15 bases left in between. Germline V gene data show CDR1 as SEHNR and CDR2 as FQNEAQ (reference sequence). CDR3 protein: CASSSGTSSSYEQYF. For the CDR3, the DNA is TGTGCCAGCAGTTCCGGGACATCGAGCTCCTACGAGCAGTACTTC. The full variable domain, rest sourced from reference TRBV7-9 and TRBJ2-7, is DTGVSQNPRHKITKRGQNVTFRCDPISEHNRLYWYRQTLGQGPEFLTYFQNEAQLEKSRLLSDRFSAERPKGSFSTLEIQRTEQGDSAMYLCASSSGTSSSYEQYFGPGTRLTVT.

The genes are TRBV6-6 and TRBJ2-5, with a tentative D call TRBD1 (6 bases). Trimming stripped 5 bases from V and 0 bases from J, with 10 bases between. The germline gives CDR1 MNHNY, CDR2 SVGAGI (reference sequence). This CDR3 spans 14 amino acids. CDR3 protein: CASSAGQYQETQYF. The CDR3 nucleotides read TGTGCCAGCAGTGCCGGACAGTACCAAGAGACCCAGTACTTC.

The V and J genes are TRBV25-1 and TRBJ2-1; the match to TRBD2 covers 9 bases. CDR3 length equals 18 residues. Germline lookup yields CDR1 MGHDK and CDR2 SYGVNS. Losses at the gene ends were 6 bases for V and 0 bases for J; bases not matched to a gene: 12. In DNA, the CDR3 is TGTGCCAGCAGCTTAGTTTTTGGTAGCGGGGGCTCCTACAATGAGCAGTTCTTC. It is translated as CASSLVFGSGGSYNEQFF.

The CDR3 reads CASSPRDRGQGEQFF. The DNA of the CDR3 is TGTGCCAGCAGTCCCCGGGACAGGGGGCAAGGTGAGCAGTTCTTC. V usage is TRBV6-4 and J usage is TRBJ2-1, with 12 positions matching TRBD1. Germline-derived CDR1 and CDR2 are MRHNA and SNTAGT. J was trimmed by 9 bases and V by 5 bases; bases with no gene match: 8. This CDR3 has 15 residues.

V usage is TRBV6-4 and J usage is TRBJ2-5; maybe TRBD2 (7 bases). There are 16 residues in the CDR3. Per germline, CDR1 MRHNA and CDR2 SNTAGT. V gave up 5 bases and J gave up 2 bases, with 18 bases separating them. The DNA of the CDR3 is TGTGCCAGCAGTCCAACGATGGAGGGGGGGCAAGAGACCCAGTACTTC. Translating it yields CASSPTMEGGQETQYF.

The rearrangement joins TRBV28 to TRBJ2-1; 16 nucleotides agree with TRBD2. Trimming cost V 9 bases and J 8 bases; bases outside gene matches: 10. CDR3 length: 16 amino acids. Germline V gene lookup returns CDR1 MDHEN and CDR2 SYDVKM. CDR3 in DNA: TGTGCCAGTGTGGGGACTAGCGGGGGGGCGTACGATGAGCAGTTCTTC. This sequence encodes CASVGTSGGAYDEQFF.

V usage is TRBV4-3 and J usage is TRBJ2-3, with 10 bases matching TRBD2. Germline V gives CDR1 LGHNA, CDR2 YSLEER. The CDR3 is 18 amino acids. V gave up 2 bases and J gave up 2 bases; unmatched junction bases: 10. DNA of the CDR3: TGCGCCAGCAGCCAAACCCACCGTAGCGGGGGGCCCACAGATACGCAGTATTTT. It translates to CASSQTHRSGGPTDTQYF.

The chain's CDR3 is CASSSGTSGGFPTDTQYF. The CDR3, as DNA: TGTGCCAGCAGCTCCGGGACTAGCGGGGGTTTCCCCACAGATACGCAGTATTTT. The chain couples TRBV7-2 to TRBJ2-3; TRBD2 matches 14 bases. V lost 4 bases, J lost 2 bases, and 8 bases stayed unmatched. The CDR3 runs to 18 residues. CDR1 and CDR2 (germline): SGHTA, FQGNSA.

This clone was seen only a few times. The chain carries TRBV15 and TRBJ1-5, with D tentatively TRBD1 (6 bases). CDR3 size: 14 residues. Germline V gene lookup returns CDR1 LNHNV and CDR2 YYDKDF (reference sequence). Between the trimmed V and J ends, which lost 8 bases and 6 bases, there was a span of 17 bases. CDR3 nucleotides: TGTGCCACCGGCGGACGGGGGGCTGGTCAGCCCCAGCATTTT. Translation gives CATGGRGAGQPQHF.

V gene TRBV9 combines with J gene TRBJ2-5, with TRBD2 as a possible D gene (7 bases). CDR1 is SGDLS and CDR2 is YYNGEE in the germline V gene. The CDR3 runs to 17 residues. Deletions cut 6 bases from V and 3 bases from J, with 24 bases between. CDR3 sequence reads: CASKAGASAGMEETQYF. DNA of the CDR3: TGTGCCAGCAAGGCGGGGGCCTCGGCGGGTATGGAAGAGACCCAGTACTTC.

The chain is built from TRBV7-9 and TRBJ1-2, with D tentatively TRBD1 (5 bases). This CDR3 has 16 residues. V was cut by 2 bases and J by 1 base, with 14 bases left in between. Germline V gene data show CDR1 as SEHNR and CDR2 as FQNEAQ (reference sequence). The CDR3 region is CASSLLLDRDNYGYTF. In DNA form, the CDR3 reads TGTGCCAGCAGCTTACTGCTCGACAGAGATAACTATGGCTACACCTTC.

The chain joins TRBV5-4 to TRBJ2-5; D is uncertain. Germline CDR1 is SGHNT and CDR2 is YYREEE (reference sequence). The ends were cut back, 1 base at V and 3 bases at J, with 13 bases in the middle. CDR3 length: 15 amino acids. For the CDR3, the DNA is TGTGCCAGCAGCTTGTCGCGCAAAGACAAAGAGACCCAGTACTTC. It specifies CASSLSRKDKETQYF.

Regarding this clone: An end of the junction does not agree with germline; a read error may underlie this. This chain connects TRBV27 to TRBJ2-1; tentatively, D is TRBD2 (6 bases). Germline V gives CDR1 MNHEY, CDR2 SMNVEV (reference sequence). The length of the CDR3 is 15 residues. CDR3 region: CASKSGTPFYNGQFF. The CDR3 DNA follows: TGTGCCAGCAAATCCGGGACTCCGTTCTACAATGGGCAGTTCTTC.

The V and J genes are TRBV10-3 and TRBJ2-1; 9 bases match TRBD1. The V segment lost 0 bases and the J segment 15 bases; nucleotides outside the gene matches: 12. The CDR3 is made up of 15 amino acids. Germline V CDR1 and CDR2: ENHRY, SYGVKD. CDR3 in amino acids: CAISESGTGRVGPFF. For the CDR3, the DNA is TGTGCCATCAGTGAGTCTGGGACAGGGAGGGTCGGGCCGTTCTTC.

The chain employs TRBV5-8 and TRBJ2-5; 8 positions agree with TRBD1. CDR1 and CDR2 (germline): SGHTS, YDEGEE. V shed 6 bases, J shed 4 bases, and the junction held 2 bases outside the gene matches. This CDR3 has 12 amino acids. CDR3 in amino acids: CASTQGAETQYF. The CDR3 coding sequence is TGTGCCAGCACCCAGGGGGCAGAGACCCAGTACTTC.

The V gene is TRBV9, the J gene TRBJ2-3; 9 bases agree with TRBD2. V gave up 4 bases and J gave up 4 bases; unmatched junction bases: 10. This CDR3 comprises 16 residues. Germline lookup yields CDR1 SGDLS and CDR2 YYNGEE. The CDR3 loop is CASSRLAGGPADTQYF. CDR3 bases: TGTGCCAGCAGCCGTCTGGCGGGGGGGCCGGCAGATACGCAGTATTTT.